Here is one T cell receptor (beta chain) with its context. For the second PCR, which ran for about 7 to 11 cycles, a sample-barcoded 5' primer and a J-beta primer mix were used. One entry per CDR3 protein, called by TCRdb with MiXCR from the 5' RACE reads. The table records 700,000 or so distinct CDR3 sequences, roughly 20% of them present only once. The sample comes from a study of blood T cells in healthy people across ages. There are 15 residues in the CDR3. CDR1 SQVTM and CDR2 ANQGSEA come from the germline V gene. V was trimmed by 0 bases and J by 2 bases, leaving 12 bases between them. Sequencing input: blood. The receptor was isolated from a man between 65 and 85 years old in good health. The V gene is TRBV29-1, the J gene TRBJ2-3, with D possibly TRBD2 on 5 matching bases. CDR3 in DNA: TGCAGCGTTGAAGACCGGAGAGGGCCCACAGATACGCAGTATTTT. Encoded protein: CSVEDRRGPTDTQYF.